This T cell receptor (beta chain) was sequenced in a study of blood T cell repertoires in COVID-19. As for the study in general: What the recovered Cohort 3 donors had was two negative PCRs, clearance, or symptom resolution.

Germline-derived CDR1 and CDR2 are LNHDA and SQIVND (reference sequence). V lost 6 bases and J 4 bases, leaving 13 bases between the germline ends. CDR3 size: 15 residues. Some clones are missing from TCRdb's copy, which holds only in-frame ones; the method was immunoSEQ multiplex PCR. The sample consists of 400,000 or so clones, about 90% of them appearing once. The chain joins TRBV19 to TRBJ2-6, with D hard to call. Source material: PBMCs or T cells enriched from blood (not recorded which). The receptor's source is a man aged 35 to 55 in a cohort exposed to, infected with or recovered from COVID-19 (not recorded which). The CDR3 loop reads CASRKGEVGANVLTF. CDR3 nucleotide sequence: TGTGCCAGTAGAAAAGGAGAGGTGGGGGCCAACGTCCTGACTTTC. Supplemented by reference TRBV19 and TRBJ2-6, the full variable domain reads DGGITQSPKYLFRKEGQNVTLSCEQNLNHDAMYWYRQDPGQGLRLIYYSQIVNDFQKGDIAEGYSVSREKKESFPLTVTSAQKNPTAFYLCASRKGEVGANVLTFGAGSRLTVL.